Listed below are T cell receptor beta chains from one sample, sequenced in a study of CD8+CD57+ T cells in acquired aplastic anemia. TCRdb redid the calling of the reads with MiXCR, one entry per CDR3 protein. The sample shows 150,000 or so distinct CDR3 sequences, about 50% of them seen only once. Material: sorted CD4+, CD8+, or CD8+CD57+ T cells (not recorded which) from PBMCs. Receptors were obtained from a human donor with aplastic anemia. The CDR3 runs from the conserved cysteine through the conserved F or W. The D gene is left open where the match is weak. The size entry is marked missing in some rows and otherwise reads once, few, many or a size class.

J	size	V	D	CDR3	DNA
TRBJ2-7	-	TRBV9	TRBD2	CASSVGGGSPTYEQYF	TGTGCCAGCAGCGTAGGAGGCGGGAGTCCTACCTACGAGCAGTACTTC
TRBJ1-2	many	TRBV2	-	CASSKMRVYTF	TGTGCCAGCAGCAAAATGAGAGTTTACACCTTC
TRBJ1-3	-	TRBV2	-	CASSRGGSGNTIYF	TGTGCCAGCAGCCGCGGGGGTTCTGGAAACACCATATATTTT
TRBJ1-1	-	TRBV4-1	-	CASSQETGMNTEAFF	TGCGCCAGCAGCCAAGAAACGGGGATGAACACTGAAGCTTTCTTT
TRBJ2-7	-	TRBV20-1	TRBD2	CSGPGLSSYEQYF	TGCAGTGGACCGGGACTATCCTCCTACGAGCAGTACTTC
TRBJ1-5	-	TRBV10-3	TRBD1	CAISLTGDQPQHF	TGTGCCATCAGTTTGACAGGGGATCAGCCCCAGCATTTT
TRBJ1-2	many	TRBV20-1	-	CSAILTWHSGYGYTF	TGCAGTGCTATCCTCACCTGGCACTCAGGCTATGGCTACACCTTC
TRBJ2-5	-	TRBV2	-	CASTTGRRETQYF	TGTGCCAGCACTACTGGACGGAGGGAGACCCAGTACTTC
TRBJ2-3	-	TRBV10-3	TRBD2	CATSEAGGSATDTQYF	TGTGCCACCTCGGAAGCGGGGGGTTCCGCCACAGATACGCAGTATTTT
TRBJ1-4	-	TRBV19	TRBD1	CASTQGGRGEKLFF	TGTGCCAGTACCCAGGGGGGGCGCGGTGAAAAACTGTTTTTT
TRBJ2-5	-	TRBV20-1	TRBD1	CSARQRDRANQETQYF	TGCAGTGCTAGACAACGGGACAGGGCCAACCAAGAGACCCAGTACTTC
TRBJ2-7	-	TRBV12-3/TRBV12-4	TRBD2	CASRLAGASYEQYF	TGTGCCAGCCGCTTAGCGGGGGCTTCCTACGAGCAGTACTTC
TRBJ1-5	-	TRBV15	TRBD1	CATSRVTGGNQPQHF	TGTGCCACCAGCAGAGTGACAGGGGGGAATCAGCCCCAGCATTTT
TRBJ1-1	many	TRBV6-5	-	CASSYGIGTAEAFF	TGTGCCAGCAGTTACGGAATAGGAACCGCTGAAGCTTTCTTT
TRBJ1-1	many	TRBV15	-	CATSPGSHSEAFF	TGTGCCACCAGCCCCGGGTCCCACTCTGAAGCTTTCTTT
TRBJ1-2	many	TRBV2	-	CASSEGRGLDGYTF	TGTGCCAGCAGTGAAGGTAGAGGATTGGATGGCTACACCTTC
TRBJ2-7	-	TRBV5-1	TRBD1	CASSLDRTGQAEQYF	TGCGCCAGCAGCTTGGACCGGACAGGGCAAGCGGAGCAGTACTTC
TRBJ2-1	few	TRBV6-1	-	CASSGLQMGGSYNEQFF	TGTGCCAGCAGTGGCCTCCAGATGGGGGGCTCTTACAATGAGCAGTTCTTC
TRBJ1-6	once	TRBV10-1	TRBD1	CASTMTGANSPLHF	TGCGCCAGCACTATGACAGGGGCAAATTCACCCCTCCACTTT
TRBJ1-2	-	TRBV19	TRBD1	CASRSGQGAYGYTF	TGTGCCAGTAGGTCGGGACAGGGAGCATATGGCTACACCTTC
TRBJ2-2	many	TRBV7-3	TRBD2	CASSLRGDTGELFF	TGTGCCAGCAGCTTACGGGGGGACACCGGGGAGCTGTTTTTT
TRBJ2-2	-	TRBV24-1	-	CATSDFGGGPDTGELFF	TGTGCCACCAGTGATTTCGGAGGGGGGCCCGACACCGGGGAGCTGTTTTTT
TRBJ1-1	many	TRBV6-1	TRBD1	CASSGSRTGGEAFF	TGTGCCAGCAGTGGGAGTAGGACAGGTGGGGAAGCTTTCTTT
TRBJ2-5	-	TRBV2	TRBD2	CASSVAGGQETQYF	TGTGCCAGCAGTGTGGCGGGGGGCCAAGAGACCCAGTACTTC
TRBJ1-2	many	TRBV19	-	CASSMGGNYGYTF	TGTGCCAGTAGTATGGGCGGCAACTATGGCTACACCTTC
TRBJ1-5	few	TRBV11-1	-	CASSLGLWPGNPGGNQPQHF	TGTGCCAGCAGCTTAGGACTGTGGCCGGGGAACCCCGGGGGCAATCAGCCCCAGCATTTT
TRBJ1-1	-	TRBV2	-	CASRLAGADAFF	TGTGCCAGCAGGCTGGCGGGGGCTGACGCTTTCTTT
TRBJ2-1	many	TRBV19	TRBD2	CASSSGGAVWEQFF	TGTGCCAGTAGTAGCGGGGGGGCCGTTTGGGAGCAGTTCTTC
TRBJ1-2	many	TRBV6-1	-	CASSPGRTPVYGYTF	TGTGCCAGCAGTCCTGGCCGGACACCCGTCTATGGCTACACCTTC
TRBJ2-7	-	TRBV5-1	-	CASSLREPPYEQYF	TGCGCCAGCAGCCTCCGAGAGCCCCCCTACGAGCAGTACTTC
TRBJ2-7	once	TRBV20-1	TRBD2	CSVVAGASYEQYF	TGCAGTGTCGTAGCGGGAGCCTCCTACGAGCAGTACTTC
TRBJ2-1	-	TRBV2	TRBD1	CASSPGQGVNERFF	TGTGCCAGCAGTCCGGGACAGGGTGTCAATGAGCGGTTCTTC
TRBJ2-1	many	TRBV25-1	-	CASSLGRYNEQFF	TGTGCCAGCAGTCTCGGTCGCTACAATGAGCAGTTCTTC
TRBJ1-6	-	TRBV5-8	TRBD1	CARSYGTGTDSPLHF	TGTGCCAGGAGCTACGGGACAGGGACAGATTCACCCCTCCACTTT
TRBJ1-1	-	TRBV19	-	CASRQGRARNTEAFF	TGTGCCAGTAGACAGGGTCGGGCACGGAACACTGAAGCTTTCTTT
TRBJ2-7	few	TRBV2	TRBD1	CASSCPYRGPDEQYF	TGTGCCAGCAGTTGCCCCTACAGGGGGCCCGATGAGCAGTACTTC
TRBJ1-3	-	TRBV20-1	-	CSARGTVTSGNTIYF	TGCAGTGCTAGAGGGACCGTGACGTCTGGAAACACCATATATTTT
TRBJ2-5	once	TRBV20-1	-	CSARYTWDQETQYF	TGCAGTGCTAGATATACATGGGACCAAGAGACCCAGTACTTC
TRBJ2-6	-	TRBV5-1	TRBD1	CASSLRTGLSGANVLTF	TGCGCCAGCAGCCTGAGGACAGGGCTCTCTGGGGCCAACGTCCTGACTTTC
TRBJ2-7	many	TRBV20-1	-	CSARDFDSGSSPSSYEQYF	TGCAGTGCTAGAGATTTCGACTCGGGCAGCAGTCCTAGCTCCTACGAGCAGTACTTC
TRBJ2-2	-	TRBV29-1	TRBD2	CSVSSGLNTGELFF	TGCAGCGTATCTAGCGGGTTGAACACCGGGGAGCTGTTTTTT
TRBJ2-7	-	TRBV27	-	CASSIVFGGAMTYEQYF	TGTGCCAGCAGTATTGTTTTCGGCGGGGCGATGACCTACGAGCAGTACTTC
TRBJ1-5	-	TRBV2	-	CASNRQNSNQPQHF	TGTGCCAGCAACCGACAGAATAGCAATCAGCCCCAGCATTTT
TRBJ2-1	-	TRBV3-1	-	CASSQYLGSSYNEQFF	TGTGCCAGCAGCCAATATCTGGGGAGCTCCTACAATGAGCAGTTCTTC
TRBJ2-7	-	TRBV7-9	-	CASSDQGGEQYF	TGTGCCAGCAGCGACCAGGGAGGCGAGCAGTACTTC
TRBJ1-4	-	TRBV15	-	CATSRVLGQRKLFF	TGTGCCACCAGCAGAGTACTGGGGCAGAGAAAACTGTTTTTT
TRBJ1-2	few	TRBV15	-	CATSREGPGDYGYTF	TGTGCCACCAGCAGAGAGGGTCCAGGGGACTATGGCTACACCTTC
TRBJ2-3	-	TRBV20-1	TRBD2	CSARRTSSDTQYF	TGCAGTGCTAGGAGGACTAGTTCAGATACGCAGTATTTT
TRBJ2-4	many	TRBV11-2	-	CASSLRNRAKNIQYF	TGTGCCAGCAGCCTCCGGAACAGGGCGAAAAACATTCAGTACTTC
TRBJ2-5	-	TRBV20-1	TRBD2	CSALAARQETQYF	TGCAGTGCCCTAGCGGCCCGCCAAGAGACCCAGTACTTC
TRBJ2-5	-	TRBV12-3/TRBV12-4	-	CASSPHAVRQETQYF	TGTGCCAGCAGTCCCCACGCGGTCCGCCAAGAGACCCAGTACTTC
TRBJ1-1	-	TRBV25-1	-	CASSRNPLGTEAFF	TGTGCCAGCAGTCGCAATCCCCTCGGCACTGAAGCTTTCTTT
TRBJ1-1	many	TRBV6-4	-	CASSDGWNTEAFF	TGTGCCAGCAGTGACGGGTGGAACACTGAAGCTTTCTTT
TRBJ1-5	few	TRBV29-1	-	CSVSRHLYSNQPQHF	TGCAGCGTGAGCCGACACCTCTATAGCAATCAGCCCCAGCATTTT
TRBJ1-2	-	TRBV12-3/TRBV12-4	-	CASSWPGQPYGYTF	TGTGCCAGCAGTTGGCCGGGACAACCCTATGGCTACACCTTC
TRBJ2-7	-	TRBV24-1	-	CATSDPKGEQYF	TGTGCCACCAGTGATCCAAAAGGCGAGCAGTACTTC
TRBJ2-7	-	TRBV20-1	TRBD2	CSARGAKSGSGEQYF	TGCAGTGCTAGGGGAGCCAAGAGCGGGAGCGGGGAGCAGTACTTC
TRBJ2-2	-	TRBV10-3	-	CATTGTGELFF	TGTGCCACCACAGGCACCGGGGAGCTGTTTTTT
TRBJ1-5	-	TRBV2	TRBD1	CASTYRGSNQPQHF	TGTGCCAGCACCTACAGGGGTAGTAATCAGCCCCAGCATTTT